One sample yielded the 15 T cell receptor beta chains listed below, sequenced in a study of T-cell reconstitution after alpha-beta-depleted transplantation in children. Unique molecular identifiers were incorporated during preparation of the TCRbeta library. From the PCR reads, TCRdb called clonotypes with MiXCR, one entry per CDR3 protein. The data hold about a million distinct CDR3 sequences, with about 29% observed a single time. The sample consisted of PBMCs, mostly from graft donor cells, taken 360 days after TCRalphabeta/CD19-depleted stem cell transplant. The receptors come from a boy younger than two who had a stem cell transplant for SCID, so the T cells may come from the graft donor.

This clonotype has a handful of counts. The chain recombines TRBV29-1 with TRBJ2-7, with no clear D. The CDR3 is 11 residues long. Trimming stripped 7 bases from V and 7 bases from J, with 14 bases between. The germline CDR1 and CDR2 sequences are SQVTM and ANQGSEA. In DNA form, the CDR3 reads TGCAGCGCTAGAATATATCGTGAGCAGTACTTC. Its translation: CSARIYREQYF.

This chain joins TRBV6-1 and TRBJ1-1; 9 bases fit TRBD1. The CDR3 loop spans 14 amino acids. J lost 6 bases, V lost 6 bases, and 8 bases had no gene match. Germline V gene data show CDR1 as MNHNS and CDR2 as SASEGT. CDR3 DNA: TGTGCCAGCAGGCCTACAGGGGGCCGGGCTGAAGCTTTCTTT. Translating gives CASRPTGGRAEAFF.

This clonotype was observed a handful of times. The gene calls are TRBV4-2 and TRBJ1-2, with D hard to call. This CDR3 contains 14 residues. Trimming removed 1 base at V and 2 bases at J, with 8 bases between. In germline, CDR1 is LGHNA, CDR2 YNFKEQ. CDR3 bases: TGTGCCAGCAGCCAAGCCGGAGTGAACTATGGCTACACCTTC. Its translation: CASSQAGVNYGYTF.

This clonotype has a handful of counts. The genes are TRBV18 and TRBJ2-3; TRBD1 aligns across 11 bases. V lost 0 bases and J lost 6; bases outside the gene matches: 8. Per germline, CDR1 KGHSH and CDR2 LQKENI. The CDR3 covers 17 residues. CDR3 DNA sequence: TGTGCCAGCTCACCACCGCGACGGACAGGGGGCTCTGATACGCAGTATTTT. Its translation is CASSPPRRTGGSDTQYF.

The V gene is TRBV4-2, the J gene TRBJ1-5; D may be TRBD1 (6 bases). The V gene lost 4 bases and the J gene lost 5 bases, with 15 bases spanning the gap. The CDR3 is 15 residues long. CDR1 LGHNA and CDR2 YNFKEQ come from the germline V gene. The CDR3, as DNA: TGTGCCAGCAGCCCTACACAGGGACGGCATCAGCCCCAGCATTTT. Translating gives CASSPTQGRHQPQHF.

This clonotype was picked up a small number of times. V is TRBV12-3 or TRBV12-4 and J is TRBJ1-2; TRBD1 might be the D (5 bases). With 7 bases removed from V and 11 bases from J, the gap between germline ends came to 17 bases. The CDR3 spans 12 residues. The CDR3: CASTPRDVGYTF. The CDR3 bases are TGTGCCAGCACTCCACGGGACGTTGGGTACACCTTC.

This clonotype showed up just a few times. This chain connects TRBV20-1 to TRBJ2-7; possibly TRBD1 for D (6 bases). The germline V and J ends were trimmed by 6 bases and 0 bases, with 12 bases remaining between them. This CDR3 comprises 13 residues. Germline values: CDR1 DFQATT, CDR2 SNEGSKA (reference sequence). This CDR3 reads CSADQDSSYEQYF. The CDR3 DNA reads as TGCAGTGCCGACCAGGACAGCTCCTACGAGCAGTACTTC.

This clonotype was seen only a few times. This rearrangement joins TRBV7-2 to TRBJ2-7; tentative D call: TRBD1 (6 bases). Trimming stripped 1 base from V and 1 base from J, with 11 bases between. This CDR3 contains 15 residues. Germline-derived CDR1 and CDR2 are SGHTA and FQGNSA. CDR3 sequence (DNA): TGTGCCAGCAGCTTAGTATTAGGACAGTCCTACGAGCAGTACTTC. The encoded protein is CASSLVLGQSYEQYF.

The chain carries TRBV6-1 and TRBJ1-2, with D possibly matching TRBD1 (5 bases). The germline V gene has CDR1 MNHNS and CDR2 SASEGT. This CDR3 is 16 amino acids long. Trimming removed 1 base at V and 3 bases at J, with 15 bases between. In DNA form, the CDR3 reads TGTGCCAGCAGTGAAGTGGGGATAGCACAGGACTATGGCTACACCTTC. Protein sequence: CASSEVGIAQDYGYTF.

This chain connects TRBV20-1 to TRBJ2-1; 9 bases match TRBD2. The CDR3 has 15 amino acids. From germline, CDR1 is DFQATT and CDR2 SNEGSKA (reference sequence). V was pared by 3 bases and J by 3 bases, with 6 bases of the junction left unmatched. The CDR3 DNA sequence: TGCAGTGCTAGCCCCAGCGGGGGGTACTACAATGAGCAGTTCTTC. Protein: CSASPSGGYYNEQFF.

For the CDR3, the DNA is TGTGCCAGCAGTTTTAAGACTGACTACGAGCAGTACTTC. Amino acid sequence: CASSFKTDYEQYF. The V call is TRBV27, the J call TRBJ2-7; D gene ambiguous. The CDR3 is made up of 13 amino acids. Between the trimmed V and J ends, which lost 3 bases and 3 bases, there was a span of 9 bases. Germline loops: CDR1 MNHEY, CDR2 SMNVEV (reference sequence).

This clonotype occurred many times. This rearrangement joins TRBV5-6 to TRBJ1-1, with a possible D match to TRBD1 (6 bases). Trimming removed 2 bases from V and 1 base from J, with 15 bases in between. The length of the CDR3 is 16 residues. CDR1 is SGHDT and CDR2 is YYEEEE in the germline V gene. CDR3 residues: CASSFVLTGQNTEAFF. CDR3 bases: TGTGCCAGCAGCTTCGTTTTGACAGGACAGAACACTGAAGCTTTCTTT.

The chain uses TRBV28 and TRBJ2-7; 7 bases match TRBD2. The V gene end was trimmed by 6 bases and the J gene end by 3 bases; junction bases not matched to a gene: 8. The CDR3 covers 14 residues. In germline, CDR1 is MDHEN, CDR2 SYDVKM. The DNA for the CDR3 is TGTGCCAGCAGGTTGGGGGGGGTGAGCTACGAGCAGTACTTC. This gives the protein CASRLGGVSYEQYF.

This clonotype has only one observation. This chain links TRBV20-1 with TRBJ2-2, with TRBD2 as a possible D gene (6 bases). The CDR3 runs 15 residues. Trimming took 6 bases from V and 6 from J, leaving 20 bases between them. Germline lookup yields CDR1 DFQATT and CDR2 SNEGSKA (reference sequence). CDR3 DNA sequence: TGCAGTGCCCCCCGACTAGTTAGGGTCGCCGGGGAGCTGTTTTTT. Translation: CSAPRLVRVAGELFF.

This chain joins TRBV7-2 and TRBJ2-1; maybe TRBD2 (5 bases). V was pared by 2 bases and J by 7 bases, with 15 bases between. Germline CDR1 is SGHTA and CDR2 is FQGNSA. CDR3 length equals 15 residues. CDR3 nucleotide sequence: TGTGCCAGCAGCTTAACCGATCTCCGGGGAAATGAGCAGTTCTTC. It yields the protein CASSLTDLRGNEQFF.